The T cell receptor beta chain under discussion was sequenced for a study of siplizumab effects on memory and regulatory T cells. The study's findings and limits: The authors did not confirm suppressive function in proliferating Tregs from siplizumab cultures.

The assay looked at approximately 10^5 TCR templates in each sample. TCRdb's table, derived via immunoSEQ multiplex PCR, lists solely in-frame clones and lacks some. The repertoire consists of 100,000 or so clones, with roughly 93% occurring once and the leading ten covering around 0.15%. About this clone itself: The antigen is unknown.

Trimming at V came to 4 bases and at J to 4 bases, leaving 9 bases not matched to a gene. Germline V lookup: CDR1 SQVTM, CDR2 ANQGSEA. The CDR3 loop spans 14 amino acids. The V and J genes are TRBV29-1 and TRBJ1-1; 7 bases agree with TRBD1. The receptor was isolated from a human donor in good health. The specimen was non-Treg CD4+ T cells sorted from blood. CDR3 sequence reads: CSVGGTADFTEAFF. In nucleotides, the CDR3 is TGCAGCGTTGGGGGGACAGCCGACTTCACTGAAGCTTTCTTT.